The present TCR beta chain was sequenced within a study of cytomegalovirus exposure and HLA in healthy donors. This clone has just a few counts. The antigen is unknown. The sample carries other DNA sequences with the same CDR3. The study ran its PCR with 60 Vbeta and 13 Jbeta primers. Generated by immunoSEQ multiplex PCR, the TCRdb table keeps only in-frame clones and is missing some. The profile shows around 76,000 clones, approximately 81% of them singletons. V was trimmed by 6 bases and J by 0 bases, leaving 15 bases between them. Germline CDR1 reads SNHLY; CDR2 reads FYNNEI. This CDR3 contains 16 residues. Study outcomes and limitations: Available immune exposure information was restricted to CMV serostatus only. Further analysis was carried out later, and it showed several of the most significant clusters appearing linked to common viral pathogens.

This sequence was found in a woman between 40 and 55 years old in good health and CMV-seropositive. V and J are TRBV2 and TRBJ2-4, with D possibly TRBD2 on 7 matching bases. Sequencing was carried out using PBMCs. DNA for the CDR3: TGTGCCAGCAGCGCATCGGGGGGCGTAGCCAAAAACATTCAGTACTTC. Translated, it gives CASSASGGVAKNIQYF.